Listed here are 13 T cell receptor beta chains from one sample, sequenced in a study of cytomegalovirus exposure and HLA in healthy donors (dated by TCRdb to about 2017). The library was produced with the immunoSEQ multiplex PCR assay. For the multiplex PCR, a mixture combining 60 forward primers for TCR Vbeta segments and 13 reverse primers for TCR Jbeta segments was used. TCRdb obtained this table from immuneACCESS and retained in-frame rearrangements with V and J assigned. These tables miss some clones; where compared with another copy, unresolved V genes account for less than half of the shortfall, and the remainder is unexplained. The sample data list hundreds of thousands of clones, and 80% to 85% of these were observed just once. The ten largest clones represent roughly 0.71% of the sample. Input material: PBMCs. These receptors all stem from a boy aged 2-9 years in good health and CMV-seronegative.

The chain combines TRBV5-1 with TRBJ2-7, with a tentative D call TRBD2 (6 bases). The CDR3 is 12 amino acids. Trimming pared 4 bases from V and 9 bases from J, leaving 14 bases between. The germline V gene has CDR1 SGHRS and CDR2 YFSETQ. CDR3 in amino acids: CASSPGGYGQYF. The CDR3 bases are TGCGCCAGCAGCCCCGGGGGATATGGGCAGTACTTC.

This chain connects TRBV7-9 to TRBJ2-3; 7 positions agree with TRBD1. Looked up from germline, CDR1 is SEHNR and CDR2 is FQNEAQ (reference sequence). The junction had 7 bases not matched to a gene; V was cut back by 5 bases and J by 2 bases. CDR3 size: 15 residues. The CDR3 DNA reads TGTGCCAGCAGCCCACCCGGGACAGCCACAGATACGCAGTATTTT. Translation gives CASSPPGTATDTQYF.

V and J are TRBV9 and TRBJ2-2; 8 bases match TRBD2. CDR3 size: 17 residues. Germline V CDR1 and CDR2: SGDLS, YYNGEE. J gave up 2 bases and V 1 base, and 7 bases lay outside the gene matches. CDR3 residues: CASSVTPTSGNTGELFF. CDR3 DNA sequence: TGTGCCAGCAGCGTAACCCCTACTAGCGGTAACACCGGGGAGCTGTTTTTT.

CDR3 region: CSARYYWPQHF. The CDR3 DNA is TGCAGTGCTAGATACTATTGGCCCCAGCATTTT. The genes are TRBV20-1 and TRBJ1-5; no reliable D call. Germline values: CDR1 DFQATT, CDR2 SNEGSKA (reference sequence). Trimming shortened V by 2 bases and J by 9 bases, and 8 bases separated the two germline ends. This CDR3 spans 11 amino acids.

This clone was seen a few times. The rearrangement links TRBV29-1 to TRBJ1-1; the D gene is possibly TRBD1 (5 bases). CDR3 length: 15 residues. Trimming pared 4 bases from V and 2 bases from J, leaving 17 bases between. Germline V lookup: CDR1 SQVTM, CDR2 ANQGSEA. Here the CDR3 DNA reads TGCAGCGTTGTACGAGGGACTCCCGGTAACACTGAAGCTTTCTTT. It yields the protein CSVVRGTPGNTEAFF.

This sequence joins TRBV7-6 and TRBJ2-5; 12 positions match TRBD2. The CDR3 consists of 15 residues. Germline-derived CDR1 and CDR2 are SGHVS and FNYEAQ. The J segment lost 2 bases and the V segment lost 6 bases, leaving 4 bases of the junction unmatched. The CDR3 nucleotides read TGTGCCAGCAGGCGGACTAGCGGGGCACAAGAGACCCAGTACTTC. Its protein is CASRRTSGAQETQYF.

This chain links TRBV9 with TRBJ2-3; a weak D match, TRBD2 (5 bases). Germline-derived CDR1 and CDR2 are SGDLS and YYNGEE. V lost 4 bases and J lost 0, with 12 bases in between. The CDR3 is made up of 15 amino acids. CDR3 sequence (DNA): TGTGCCAGCAGCTATTTAGAGGGTAGCACAGATACGCAGTATTTT. Translating gives CASSYLEGSTDTQYF.

This clone appeared once. The rearrangement joins TRBV30 to TRBJ1-6, with 8 positions matching TRBD1. CDR3 length equals 15 residues. Per the germline V gene, CDR1 is GTSNPN and CDR2 is SVGIG (reference sequence). Unmatched junction bases numbered 9, after V lost 5 bases and J lost 6 bases. This CDR3 reads CAWGRGQATNSPLHF. The CDR3 DNA reads TGTGCCTGGGGCCGGGGACAGGCGACTAATTCACCCCTCCACTTT.

This sequence joins TRBV9 and TRBJ2-7; D possibly corresponds to TRBD1 (6 bases). The CDR3 covers 14 residues. The ends were cut back, 0 bases at V and 3 bases at J, with 10 bases in the middle. The germline CDR1 and CDR2 sequences are SGDLS and YYNGEE. The CDR3 nucleotides are TGTGCCAGCAGCGTAGGGGACACCAACTACGAGCAGTACTTC. Translation: CASSVGDTNYEQYF.

The chain combines TRBV15 with TRBJ1-2; tentative D call: TRBD1 (5 bases). This CDR3 has 14 residues. In germline, CDR1 is LNHNV, CDR2 YYDKDF (reference sequence). Trimming removed 1 base from V and 3 bases from J, with 9 bases in between. The DNA for the CDR3 is TGTGCCACCAGCAGAGCGACAGTATACTATGGCTACACCTTC. This translates into CATSRATVYYGYTF.

DNA for the CDR3: TGTGCCAGCAGCAGGGGGGATGGGGCCAACGTCCTGACTTTC. It encodes CASSRGDGANVLTF. The chain couples TRBV6-4 to TRBJ2-6; weak D call: TRBD1 (7 bases). CDR1 and CDR2 from the germline V gene are MRHNA and SNTAGT. V lost 6 bases to trimming and J lost 3 bases, with 9 bases between them. The CDR3 length is 14 residues.

This clone is a singleton in its sample. This sequence joins TRBV7-9 and TRBJ2-1; 7 bases agree with TRBD1. Germline CDR1 reads SEHNR; CDR2 reads FQNEAQ (reference sequence). Losses at the gene ends were 5 bases for V and 0 bases for J; bases not matched to a gene: 7. CDR3 length equals 16 residues. CDR3 region: CASSPEQGISYNEQFF. CDR3 DNA: TGTGCCAGCAGCCCCGAACAGGGGATCTCCTACAATGAGCAGTTCTTC.

The chain links TRBV6-5 to TRBJ1-6, with D unresolved. Germline values: CDR1 MNHEY, CDR2 SVGAGI. The CDR3 sequence is 13 residues long. V lost 6 bases and J 12 bases, leaving 15 bases between the germline ends. CDR3 coding DNA: TGTGCCAGCAGCACGGGTTTATACGGACCCCTCCACTTT. It yields the protein CASSTGLYGPLHF.